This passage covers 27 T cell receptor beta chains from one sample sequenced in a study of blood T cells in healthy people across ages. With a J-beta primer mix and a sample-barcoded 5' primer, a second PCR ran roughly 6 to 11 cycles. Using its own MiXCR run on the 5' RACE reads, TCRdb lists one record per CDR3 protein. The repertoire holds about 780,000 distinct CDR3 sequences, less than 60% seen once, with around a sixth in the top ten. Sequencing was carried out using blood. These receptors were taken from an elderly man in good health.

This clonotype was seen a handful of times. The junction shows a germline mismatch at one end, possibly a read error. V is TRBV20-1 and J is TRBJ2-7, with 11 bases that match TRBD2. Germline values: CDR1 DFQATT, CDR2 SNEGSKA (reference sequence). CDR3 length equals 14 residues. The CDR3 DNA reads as TGCAGTGCAGAAACTAGCGGGAGAACCTATGAGCAGTACTTC. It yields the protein CSAETSGRTYEQYF.

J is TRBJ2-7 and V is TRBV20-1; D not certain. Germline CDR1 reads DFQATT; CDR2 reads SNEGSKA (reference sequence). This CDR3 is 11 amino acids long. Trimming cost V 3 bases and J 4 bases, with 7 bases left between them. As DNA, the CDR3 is TGCAGTGCTAGTCAGGAATACGAGCAGTACTTC. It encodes CSASQEYEQYF.

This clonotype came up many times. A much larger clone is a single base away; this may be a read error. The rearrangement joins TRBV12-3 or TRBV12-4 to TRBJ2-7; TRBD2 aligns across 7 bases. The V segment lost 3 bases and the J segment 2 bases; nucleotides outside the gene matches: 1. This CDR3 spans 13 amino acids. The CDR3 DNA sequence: TGTGCCAGCAGTTTTGGGGGGGCCTACGAGCAGTACTTC. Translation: CASSFGGAYEQYF.

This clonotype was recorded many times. This CDR3 is CASSQGGNRGRNSYEQYF. The CDR3 DNA follows: TGCGCCAGCAGCCAAGGAGGTAACCGCGGGAGAAACTCCTACGAGCAGTACTTC. The chain has TRBV4-1 and TRBJ2-7; 7 positions agree with TRBD2. The V gene end was trimmed by 1 base and the J gene end by 0 bases; junction bases not matched to a gene: 12. Germline lookup yields CDR1 MGHRA and CDR2 YSYEKL. CDR3 length: 18 residues.

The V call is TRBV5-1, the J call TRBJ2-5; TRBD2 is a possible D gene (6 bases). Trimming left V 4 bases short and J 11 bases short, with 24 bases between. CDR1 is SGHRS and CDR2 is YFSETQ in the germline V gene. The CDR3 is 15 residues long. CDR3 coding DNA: TGCGCCAGCAGCGCCTCCGGGACTTCCTACAATGAGCAGTACTTC. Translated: CASSASGTSYNEQYF.

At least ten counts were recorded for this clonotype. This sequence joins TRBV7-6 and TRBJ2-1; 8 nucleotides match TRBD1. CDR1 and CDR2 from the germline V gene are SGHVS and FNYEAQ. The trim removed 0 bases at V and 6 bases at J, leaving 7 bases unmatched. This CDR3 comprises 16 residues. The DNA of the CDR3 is TGTGCCAGCAGCTTAGCCGAGGCAGGGGGCATCAATGAGCAGTTCTTC. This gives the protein CASSLAEAGGINEQFF. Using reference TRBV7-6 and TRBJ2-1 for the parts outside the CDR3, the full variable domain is GAGVSQSPRYKVTKRGQDVALRCDPISGHVSLYWYRQALGQGPEFLTYFNYEAQQDKSGLPNDRFSAERPEGSISTLTIQRTEQRDSAMYRCASSLAEAGGINEQFFGPGTRLTVL.

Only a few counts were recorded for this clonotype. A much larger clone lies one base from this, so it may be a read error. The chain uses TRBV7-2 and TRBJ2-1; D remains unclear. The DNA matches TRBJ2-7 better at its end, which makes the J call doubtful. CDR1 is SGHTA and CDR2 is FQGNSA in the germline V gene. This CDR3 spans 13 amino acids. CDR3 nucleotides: TGTGCCAGCAGCTTAACCACCTACAATGAGCAGTACTTC. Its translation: CASSLTTYNEQYF.

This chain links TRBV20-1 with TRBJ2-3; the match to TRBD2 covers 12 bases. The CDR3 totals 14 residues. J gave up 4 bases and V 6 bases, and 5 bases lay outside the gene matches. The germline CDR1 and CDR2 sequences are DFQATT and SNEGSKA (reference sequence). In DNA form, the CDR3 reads TGCAGTGCCAAAGGACTAGCGGGATCAGATACGCAGTATTTT. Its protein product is CSAKGLAGSDTQYF.

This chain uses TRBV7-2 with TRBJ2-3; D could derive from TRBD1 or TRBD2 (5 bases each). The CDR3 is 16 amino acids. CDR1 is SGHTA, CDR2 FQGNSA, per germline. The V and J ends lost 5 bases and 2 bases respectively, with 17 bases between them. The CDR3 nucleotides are TGTGCCAGCAGCCATACCGGGACCGAAGACACAGATACGCAGTATTTT. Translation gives CASSHTGTEDTDTQYF.

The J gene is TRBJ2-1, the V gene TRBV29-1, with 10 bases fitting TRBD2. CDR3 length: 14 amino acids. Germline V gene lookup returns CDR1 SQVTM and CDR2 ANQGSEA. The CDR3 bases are TGCACCGTGCCAGGGACTAGCGTATACAATGAGCAGTTCTTC. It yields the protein CTVPGTSVYNEQFF.

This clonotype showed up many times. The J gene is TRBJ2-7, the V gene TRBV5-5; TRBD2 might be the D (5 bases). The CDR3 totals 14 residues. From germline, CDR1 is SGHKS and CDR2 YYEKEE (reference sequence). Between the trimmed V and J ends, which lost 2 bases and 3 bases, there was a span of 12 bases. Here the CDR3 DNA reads TGTGCCAGCAGCTTCGGACTGACCCTCTACGAGCAGTACTTC. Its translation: CASSFGLTLYEQYF. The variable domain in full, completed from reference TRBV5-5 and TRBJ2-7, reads DAGVTQSPTHLIKTRGQQVTLRCSPISGHKSVSWYQQVLGQGPQFIFQYYEKEERGRGNFPDRFSARQFPNYSSELNVNALLLGDSALYLCASSFGLTLYEQYFGPGTRLTVT.

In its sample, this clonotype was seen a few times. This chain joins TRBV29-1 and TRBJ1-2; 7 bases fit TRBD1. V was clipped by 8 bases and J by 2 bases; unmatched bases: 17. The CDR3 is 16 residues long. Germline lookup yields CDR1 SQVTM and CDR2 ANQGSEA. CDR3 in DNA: TGCAGCCCCCGGACCCATGGGGCAGGGGGAAACTATGGCTACACCTTC. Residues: CSPRTHGAGGNYGYTF.

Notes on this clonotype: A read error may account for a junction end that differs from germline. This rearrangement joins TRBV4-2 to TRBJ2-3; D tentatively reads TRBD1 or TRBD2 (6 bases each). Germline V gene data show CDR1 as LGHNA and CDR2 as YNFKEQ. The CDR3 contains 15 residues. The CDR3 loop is CASSQAGACKDAQYF. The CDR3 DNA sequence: TGTGCCAGCAGCCAAGCGGGGGCCTGTAAAGATGCGCAGTATTTT.

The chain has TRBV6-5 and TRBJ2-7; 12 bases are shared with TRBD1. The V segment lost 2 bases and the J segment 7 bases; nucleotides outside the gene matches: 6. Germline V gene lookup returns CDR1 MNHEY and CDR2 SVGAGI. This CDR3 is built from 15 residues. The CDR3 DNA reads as TGTGCCAGCAGTTACCCGGGACAGGGGGCAAATGAGCAGTACTTC. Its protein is CASSYPGQGANEQYF.

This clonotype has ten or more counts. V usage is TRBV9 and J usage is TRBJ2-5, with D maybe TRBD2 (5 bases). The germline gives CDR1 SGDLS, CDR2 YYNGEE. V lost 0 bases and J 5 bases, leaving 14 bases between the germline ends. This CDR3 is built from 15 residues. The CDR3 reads CASSVVGSAVETQYF. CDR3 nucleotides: TGTGCCAGCAGCGTAGTCGGTAGCGCGGTGGAGACCCAGTACTTC.

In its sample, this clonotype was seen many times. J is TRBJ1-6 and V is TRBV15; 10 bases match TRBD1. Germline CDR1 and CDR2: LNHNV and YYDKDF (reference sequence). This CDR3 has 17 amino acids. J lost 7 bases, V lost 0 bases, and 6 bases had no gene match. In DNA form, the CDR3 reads TGTGCCACCAGCAGAGATCCGGGACAGGGGTGGAATTCACCCCTCCACTTT. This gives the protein CATSRDPGQGWNSPLHF.

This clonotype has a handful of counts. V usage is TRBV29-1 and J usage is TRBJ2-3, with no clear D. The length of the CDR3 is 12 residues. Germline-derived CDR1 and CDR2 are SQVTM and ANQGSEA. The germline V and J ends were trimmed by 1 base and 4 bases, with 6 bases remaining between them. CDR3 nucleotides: TGCAGCGTTGAAGTACTCGCAGATACGCAGTATTTT. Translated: CSVEVLADTQYF.

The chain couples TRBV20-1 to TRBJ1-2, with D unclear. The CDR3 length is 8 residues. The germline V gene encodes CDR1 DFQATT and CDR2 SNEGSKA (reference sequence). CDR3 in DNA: TGCAGCGCGGATGGCTACACCTTC. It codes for CSADGYTF.

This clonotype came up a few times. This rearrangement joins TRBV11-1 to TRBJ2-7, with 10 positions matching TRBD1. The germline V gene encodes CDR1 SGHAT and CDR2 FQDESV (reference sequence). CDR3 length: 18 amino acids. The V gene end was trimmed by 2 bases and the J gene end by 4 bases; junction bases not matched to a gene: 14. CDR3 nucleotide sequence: TGTGCCAGCAGCTTAAAGGCCGGGACAGGGGACCACGAGTACGAGCAGTACTTC. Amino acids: CASSLKAGTGDHEYEQYF.

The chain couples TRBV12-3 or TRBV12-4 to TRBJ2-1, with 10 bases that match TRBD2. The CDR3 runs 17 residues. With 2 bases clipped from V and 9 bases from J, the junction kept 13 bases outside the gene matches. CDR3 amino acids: CASSLRFGASGSSEQFF. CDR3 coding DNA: TGTGCCAGCAGTTTACGATTTGGTGCTAGCGGGAGTAGTGAGCAGTTCTTC.

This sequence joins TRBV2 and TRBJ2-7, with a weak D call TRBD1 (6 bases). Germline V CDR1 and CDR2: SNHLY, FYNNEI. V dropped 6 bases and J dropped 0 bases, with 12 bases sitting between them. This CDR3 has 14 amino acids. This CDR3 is CASRGTLSSYEQYF. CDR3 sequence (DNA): TGTGCCAGCAGAGGGACACTAAGCTCCTACGAGCAGTACTTC.

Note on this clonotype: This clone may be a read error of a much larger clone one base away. The CDR3 DNA reads TGTGCCAGCAGCTTCTCAAGCGGGAGGCACAATGAGCAGTACTTC. Translating it yields CASSFSSGRHNEQYF. The V call is TRBV5-4, the J call TRBJ2-7; 9 bases map to TRBD2. V shed 2 bases, J shed 7 bases, and the junction held 10 bases outside the gene matches. CDR3 length equals 15 residues. Germline CDR1 SGHNT, CDR2 YYREEE (reference sequence). Full variable domain (remainder filled in from reference TRBV5-4 and TRBJ2-7): ETGVTQSPTHLIKTRGQQVTLRCSSQSGHNTVSWYQQALGQGPQFIFQYYREEENGRGNFPPRFSGLQFPNYSSELNVNALELDDSALYLCASSFSSGRHNEQYFGPGTRLTVT.

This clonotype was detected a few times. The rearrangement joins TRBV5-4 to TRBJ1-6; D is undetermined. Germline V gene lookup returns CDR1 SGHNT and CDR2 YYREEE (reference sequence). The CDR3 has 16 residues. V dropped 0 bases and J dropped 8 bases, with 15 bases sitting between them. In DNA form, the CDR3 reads TGTGCCAGCAGCTTGGGCAGTCCTCTAGGTGATTCACCCCTCCACTTT. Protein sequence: CASSLGSPLGDSPLHF.

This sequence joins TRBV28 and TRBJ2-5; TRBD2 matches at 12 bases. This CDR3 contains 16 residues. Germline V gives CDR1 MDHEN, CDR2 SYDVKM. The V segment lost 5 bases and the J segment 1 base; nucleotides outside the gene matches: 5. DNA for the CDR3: TGTGCCAGCAGTCCGTGGACTAGCGGGATCCAAGAGACCCAGTACTTC. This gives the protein CASSPWTSGIQETQYF.

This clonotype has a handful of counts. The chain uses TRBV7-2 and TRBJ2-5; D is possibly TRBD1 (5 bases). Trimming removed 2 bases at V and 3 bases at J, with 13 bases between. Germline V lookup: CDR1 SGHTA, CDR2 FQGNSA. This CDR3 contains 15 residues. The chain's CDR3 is CASSLSGLQEETQYF. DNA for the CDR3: TGTGCCAGCAGCTTATCCGGATTACAGGAAGAGACCCAGTACTTC.

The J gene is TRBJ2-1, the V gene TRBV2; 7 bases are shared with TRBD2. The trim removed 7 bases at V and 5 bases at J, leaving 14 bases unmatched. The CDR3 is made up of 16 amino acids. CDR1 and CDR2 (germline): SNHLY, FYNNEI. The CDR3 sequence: CASTLSGTHVDNEQFF. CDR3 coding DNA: TGTGCCAGCACTCTGAGCGGGACTCACGTCGACAATGAGCAGTTCTTC.

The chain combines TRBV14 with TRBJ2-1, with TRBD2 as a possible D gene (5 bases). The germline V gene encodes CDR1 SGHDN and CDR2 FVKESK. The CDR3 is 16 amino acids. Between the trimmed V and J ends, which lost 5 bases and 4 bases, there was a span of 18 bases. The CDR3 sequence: CASSNPLAEVYNEQFF. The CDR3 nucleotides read TGTGCCAGCAGCAACCCGCTGGCGGAGGTTTACAATGAGCAGTTCTTC.